This TCR beta chain comes out of a study of blood T cell repertoires in COVID-19. Overall study: The origin of the acute and convalescent COVID-19 samples was the United States, Italy and Spain. T cells, B-cell-depleted T cells, or PBMCs provided the cDNA or gDNA that served as material.

Germline CDR1 is LNHNV and CDR2 is YYDKDF (reference sequence). After removal of 8 bases from V and 3 bases from J, the junction contained 4 bases not matched to a gene. This CDR3 contains 13 residues. In the original processing: By means of reference gene primer amplification, nucleated cell counts were estimated. The assay was immunoSEQ multiplex PCR, and TCRdb's table has in-frame clones only and misses some. D and trimming were read from the DNA, whereas the V and J calls and clone size are those reported in that table. The sample shows 110,000 or so clones, 81% of them seen only once. The sequence was obtained from an elderly man with acute or convalescent COVID-19. The chain couples TRBV15 to TRBJ2-5; 9 bases agree with TRBD1. The sequencing input was peripheral blood. CDR3 in DNA: TGTGCCACCTCCCGGGACAGGGAAGAGACCCAGTACTTC. Its protein product is CATSRDREETQYF.